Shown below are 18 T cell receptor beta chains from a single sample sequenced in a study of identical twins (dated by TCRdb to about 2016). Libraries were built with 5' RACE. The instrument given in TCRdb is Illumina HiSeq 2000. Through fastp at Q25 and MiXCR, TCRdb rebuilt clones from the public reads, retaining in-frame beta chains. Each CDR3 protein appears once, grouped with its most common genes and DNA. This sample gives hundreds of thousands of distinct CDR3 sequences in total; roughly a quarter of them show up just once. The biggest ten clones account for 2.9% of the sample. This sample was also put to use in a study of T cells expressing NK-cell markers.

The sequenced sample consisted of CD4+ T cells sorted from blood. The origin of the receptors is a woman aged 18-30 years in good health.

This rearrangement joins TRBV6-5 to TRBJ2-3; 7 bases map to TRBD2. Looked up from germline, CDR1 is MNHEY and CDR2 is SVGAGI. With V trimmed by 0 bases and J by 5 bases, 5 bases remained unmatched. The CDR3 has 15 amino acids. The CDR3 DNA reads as TGTGCCAGCAGTTACTCACTAGCGAACGGAGATACGCAGTATTTT. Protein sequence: CASSYSLANGDTQYF.

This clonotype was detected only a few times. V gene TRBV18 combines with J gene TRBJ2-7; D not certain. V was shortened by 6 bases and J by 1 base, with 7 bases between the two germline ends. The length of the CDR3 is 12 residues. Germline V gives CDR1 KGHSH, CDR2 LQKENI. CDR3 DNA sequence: TGTGCCAGCTCGACTCTTTCCTACGAGCAGTACTTC. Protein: CASSTLSYEQYF.

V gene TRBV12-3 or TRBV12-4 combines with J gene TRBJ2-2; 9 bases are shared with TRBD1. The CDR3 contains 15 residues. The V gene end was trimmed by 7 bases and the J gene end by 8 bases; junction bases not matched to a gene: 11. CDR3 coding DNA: TGTGCCAGCACCAGAGGACAGGGGCCTGCGGGGGAGCTGTTTTTT. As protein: CASTRGQGPAGELFF.

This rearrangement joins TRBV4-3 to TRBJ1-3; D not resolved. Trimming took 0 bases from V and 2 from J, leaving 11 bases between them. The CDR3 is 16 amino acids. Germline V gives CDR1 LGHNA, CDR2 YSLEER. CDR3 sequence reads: CASSQDLSVPGNTIYF. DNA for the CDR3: TGCGCCAGCAGCCAAGATCTGTCGGTTCCTGGAAACACCATATATTTT.

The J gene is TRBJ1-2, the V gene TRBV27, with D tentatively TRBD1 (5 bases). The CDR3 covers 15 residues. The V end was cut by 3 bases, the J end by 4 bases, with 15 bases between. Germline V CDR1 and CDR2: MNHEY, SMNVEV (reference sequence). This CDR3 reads CASSFALGEVYGYTF. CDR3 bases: TGTGCCAGCAGTTTTGCCCTGGGGGAGGTCTATGGCTACACCTTC.

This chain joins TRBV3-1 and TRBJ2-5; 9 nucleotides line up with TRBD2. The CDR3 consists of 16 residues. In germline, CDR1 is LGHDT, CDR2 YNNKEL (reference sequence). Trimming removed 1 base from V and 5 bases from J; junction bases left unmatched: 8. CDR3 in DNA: TGTGCCAGCAGCCAAGTCTTCCGGACTAGCGACGAGACCCAGTACTTC. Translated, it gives CASSQVFRTSDETQYF.

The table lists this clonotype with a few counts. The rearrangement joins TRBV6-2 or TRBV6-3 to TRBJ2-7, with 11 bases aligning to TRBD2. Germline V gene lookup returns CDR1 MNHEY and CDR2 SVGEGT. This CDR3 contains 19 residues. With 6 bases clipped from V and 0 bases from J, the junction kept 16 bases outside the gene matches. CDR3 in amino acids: CASSRNGLAGTGSSYEQYF. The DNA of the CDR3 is TGTGCCAGCAGCAGAAACGGACTAGCGGGCACGGGAAGCTCCTACGAGCAGTACTTC.

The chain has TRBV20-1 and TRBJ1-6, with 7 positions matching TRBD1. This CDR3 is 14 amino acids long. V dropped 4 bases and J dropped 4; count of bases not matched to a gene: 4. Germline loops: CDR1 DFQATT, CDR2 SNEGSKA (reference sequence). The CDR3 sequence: CSATRRGYNSPLHF. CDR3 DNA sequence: TGCAGTGCTACGCGCAGGGGGTATAATTCACCCCTCCACTTT.

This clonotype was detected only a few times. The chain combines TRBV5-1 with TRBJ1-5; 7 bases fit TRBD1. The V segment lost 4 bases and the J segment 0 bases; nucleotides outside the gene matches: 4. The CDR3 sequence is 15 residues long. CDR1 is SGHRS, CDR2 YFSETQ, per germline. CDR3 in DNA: TGCGCCAGCAGCATCACAGGGGATAGCAATCAGCCCCAGCATTTT. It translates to CASSITGDSNQPQHF.

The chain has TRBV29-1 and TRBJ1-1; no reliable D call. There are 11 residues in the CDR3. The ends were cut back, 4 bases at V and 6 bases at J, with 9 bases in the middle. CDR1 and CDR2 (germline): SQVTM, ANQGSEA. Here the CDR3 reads CSVGRGPEAFF. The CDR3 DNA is TGCAGCGTTGGTAGAGGGCCTGAAGCTTTCTTT.

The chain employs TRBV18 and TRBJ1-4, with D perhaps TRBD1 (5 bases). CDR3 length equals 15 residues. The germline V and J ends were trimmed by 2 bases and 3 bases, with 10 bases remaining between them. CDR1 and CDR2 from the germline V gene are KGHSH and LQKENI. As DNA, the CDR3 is TGTGCCAGCTCACCAAAGCAGGGCCCTAATGAAAAACTGTTTTTT. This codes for CASSPKQGPNEKLFF.

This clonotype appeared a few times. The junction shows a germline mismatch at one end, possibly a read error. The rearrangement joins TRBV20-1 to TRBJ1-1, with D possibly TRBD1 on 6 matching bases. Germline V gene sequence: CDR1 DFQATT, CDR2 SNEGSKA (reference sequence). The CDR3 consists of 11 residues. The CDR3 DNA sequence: TGCAGTGCTAAGAGCACCGGGGGGGACATCTTT. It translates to CSAKSTGGDIF.

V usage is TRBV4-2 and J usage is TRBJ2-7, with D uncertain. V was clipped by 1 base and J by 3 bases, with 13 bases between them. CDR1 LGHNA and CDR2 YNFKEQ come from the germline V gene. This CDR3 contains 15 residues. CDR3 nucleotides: TGTGCCAGCAGCCAAGTGGGCGGAAATGACTACGAGCAGTACTTC. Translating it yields CASSQVGGNDYEQYF.

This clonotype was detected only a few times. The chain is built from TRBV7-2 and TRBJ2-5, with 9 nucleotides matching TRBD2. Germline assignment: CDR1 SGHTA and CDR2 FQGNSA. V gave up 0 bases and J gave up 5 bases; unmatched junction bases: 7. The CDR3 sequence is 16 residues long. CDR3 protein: CASSLAAGGLRETQYF. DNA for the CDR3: TGTGCCAGCAGCTTAGCGGCGGGAGGGCTTAGGGAGACCCAGTACTTC.

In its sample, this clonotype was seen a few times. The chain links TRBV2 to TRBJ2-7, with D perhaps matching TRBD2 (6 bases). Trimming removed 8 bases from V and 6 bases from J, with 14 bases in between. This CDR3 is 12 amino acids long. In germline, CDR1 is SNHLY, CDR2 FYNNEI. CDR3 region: CASAVGDSEQYF. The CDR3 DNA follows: TGTGCCAGCGCGGTAGGGGACTCCGAGCAGTACTTC.

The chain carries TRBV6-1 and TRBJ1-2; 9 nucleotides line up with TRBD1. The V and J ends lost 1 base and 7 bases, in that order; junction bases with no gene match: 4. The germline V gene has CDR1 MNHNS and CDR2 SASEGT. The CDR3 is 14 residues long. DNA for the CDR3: TGTGCCAGCAGTGAAGTCATGACAGGGGGTGGCTACACCTTC. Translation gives CASSEVMTGGGYTF.

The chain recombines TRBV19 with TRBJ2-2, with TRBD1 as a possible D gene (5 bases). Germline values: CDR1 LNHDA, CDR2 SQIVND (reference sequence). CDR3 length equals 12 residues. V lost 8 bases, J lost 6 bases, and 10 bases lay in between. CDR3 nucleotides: TGTGCCAGTGCAGGGCTCGCCGGGGAGCTGTTTTTT. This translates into CASAGLAGELFF.

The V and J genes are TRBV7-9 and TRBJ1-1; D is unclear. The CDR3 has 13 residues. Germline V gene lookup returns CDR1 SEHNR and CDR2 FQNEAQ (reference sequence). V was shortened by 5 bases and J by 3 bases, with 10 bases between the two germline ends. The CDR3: CASSRNSYTEAFF. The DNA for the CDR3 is TGTGCCAGCAGCCGTAACAGCTACACTGAAGCTTTCTTT.